A single T cell receptor (beta chain) is shown here with its context. Its antigen is unidentified. Clones were sequenced by immunoSEQ multiplex PCR, and TCRdb holds only the in-frame ones, with some missing. The sample comprises roughly 180,000 clones, about 89% of which are singletons, and 7.2% rests with the top ten. The sample comes from a study of cytomegalovirus exposure and HLA in healthy donors. This CDR3 contains 16 residues. J gave up 8 bases and V 4 bases, and 11 bases lay outside the gene matches. CDR1 LNHDA and CDR2 SQIVND come from the germline V gene (reference sequence). Findings of the study overall: The CMV antigen specificity of a few CMV-associated chains was confirmed through in vitro analysis.

The sample comprised PBMCs. This receptor was identified in a man aged 30-40 years in good health and CMV-seropositive. The J gene is TRBJ2-1, the V gene TRBV19; the match to TRBD2 covers 10 bases. The CDR3 sequence: CASSTPGSGRGYEQFF. Written as DNA, the CDR3 is TGTGCCAGTAGTACTCCAGGAAGCGGGAGGGGGTATGAGCAGTTCTTC. Together with reference TRBV19 and TRBJ2-1, the CDR3 gives the full variable domain: DGGITQSPKYLFRKEGQNVTLSCEQNLNHDAMYWYRQDPGQGLRLIYYSQIVNDFQKGDIAEGYSVSREKKESFPLTVTSAQKNPTAFYLCASSTPGSGRGYEQFFGPGTRLTVL.